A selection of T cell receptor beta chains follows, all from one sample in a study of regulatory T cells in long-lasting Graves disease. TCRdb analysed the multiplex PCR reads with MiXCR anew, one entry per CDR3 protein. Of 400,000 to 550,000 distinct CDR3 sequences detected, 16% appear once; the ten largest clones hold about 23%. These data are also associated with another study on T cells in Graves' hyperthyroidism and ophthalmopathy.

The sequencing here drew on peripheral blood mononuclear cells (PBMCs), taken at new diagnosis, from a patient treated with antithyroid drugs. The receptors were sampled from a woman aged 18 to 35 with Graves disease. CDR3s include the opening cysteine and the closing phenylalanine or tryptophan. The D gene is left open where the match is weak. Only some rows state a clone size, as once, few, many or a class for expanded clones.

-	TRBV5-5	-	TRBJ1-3	CASRADSLSGNTIYF	TGTGCCAGCAGAGCGGACAGCCTCTCTGGAAACACCATATATTTT
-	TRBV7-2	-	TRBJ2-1	CASSLGQGNYNEQFF	TGTGCCAGCAGCTTAGGCCAGGGGAACTACAATGAGCAGTTCTTC
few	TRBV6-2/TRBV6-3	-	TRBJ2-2	CASSSFLGAGELFF	TGTGCCAGCAGTTCATTCTTGGGTGCCGGGGAGCTGTTTTTT
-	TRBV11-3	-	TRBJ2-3	CASSANGRESSDTQYF	TGTGCCAGCAGCGCCAATGGCAGGGAGTCGTCAGATACGCAGTATTTT
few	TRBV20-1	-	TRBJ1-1	CSASGRQDTEAFF	TGCAGTGCCTCTGGGAGACAGGACACTGAAGCTTTCTTT
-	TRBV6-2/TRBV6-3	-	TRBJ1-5	CASSYSSRRGPQHF	TGTGCCAGCAGTTACAGTTCCCGAAGGGGTCCCCAGCATTTT
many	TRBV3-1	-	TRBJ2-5	CASSLRGIGETQYF	TGTGCCAGCAGCCTCAGGGGTATCGGCGAGACCCAGTACTTC
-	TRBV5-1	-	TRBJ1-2	CASSPEGNYGYTF	TGCGCCAGCAGCCCCGAGGGCAACTATGGCTACACCTTC
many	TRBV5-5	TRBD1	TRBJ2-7	CASSLTRFAGTGVNEQYF	TGTGCCAGCAGCTTGACTCGCTTTGCCGGGACAGGGGTTAACGAGCAGTACTTC
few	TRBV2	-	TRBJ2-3	CATGTSGYYEQYFGPGTDTQYF	-
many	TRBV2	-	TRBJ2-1	CASRRGTYNEQFF	TGTGCCAGCAGGCGCGGGACTTACAATGAGCAGTTCTTC
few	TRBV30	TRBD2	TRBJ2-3	CAWSVLGGRALDTQYF	TGTGCCTGGAGTGTACTCGGCGGGAGGGCCTTGGATACGCAGTATTTT
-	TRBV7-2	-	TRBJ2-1	CASTGGAFRRGEQFF	TGTGCCAGCACCGGAGGGGCCTTTAGGAGGGGAGAGCAGTTCTTC
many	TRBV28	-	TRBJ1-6	CASSLQGVSPLHF	TGTGCCAGCAGTTTACAAGGGGTCTCACCCCTCCACTTT
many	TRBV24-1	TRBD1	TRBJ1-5	CATSDGTEQGPQHF	TGTGCCACCAGTGATGGGACAGAACAGGGGCCCCAGCATTTT
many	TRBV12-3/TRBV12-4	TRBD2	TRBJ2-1	CASSLIPLAGVHNEQFF	TGTGCCAGCAGCTTAATACCTCTAGCGGGAGTCCACAATGAGCAGTTCTTC
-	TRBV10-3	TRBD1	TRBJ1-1	CAISEGQGMNTEAFF	TGTGCCATCAGTGAGGGACAGGGTATGAACACTGAAGCTTTCTTT
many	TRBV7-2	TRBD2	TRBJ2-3	CASSFRSSGIDTQYF	TGTGCCAGCAGCTTTCGTTCTAGCGGGATTGATACGCAGTATTTT
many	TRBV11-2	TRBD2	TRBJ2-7	CASSPGLSAREGSYEQYF	TGTGCCAGCAGCCCCGGACTGTCCGCGCGGGAGGGCTCCTACGAGCAGTACTTC
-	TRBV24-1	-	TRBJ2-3	CATSFGSTDTQYF	TGTGCCACCTCCTTCGGAAGCACAGATACGCAGTATTTT
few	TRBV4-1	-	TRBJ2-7	CASSQLRGDTNYEQYF	TGCGCCAGCAGCCAGCTCAGGGGCGACACAAACTACGAGCAGTACTTC
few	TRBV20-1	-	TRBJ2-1	CSARDRGVGGNEQFF	TGCAGTGCTAGAGATCGCGGAGTAGGGGGCAATGAGCAGTTCTTC
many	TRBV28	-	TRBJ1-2	CASSPGNNYGYTF	TGTGCCAGCAGCCCCGGGAATAACTATGGCTACACCTTC
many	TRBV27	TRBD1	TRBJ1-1	CASTSGQGETEAFF	TGTGCCAGCACCTCGGGACAGGGGGAAACTGAAGCTTTCTTT
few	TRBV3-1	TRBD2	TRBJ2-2	CASGRLAGGRSTGELFF	TGTGCCAGTGGGAGACTAGCGGGAGGGCGAAGCACCGGGGAGCTGTTTTTT
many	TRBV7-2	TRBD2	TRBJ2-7	CASSLVGGSSYEQYF	TGTGCCAGCAGCTTAGTGGGCGGGAGCTCCTACGAGCAGTACTTC
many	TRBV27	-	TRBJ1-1	CASKRGPIKNTEAFF	TGTGCCAGCAAACGTGGCCCGATTAAGAACACTGAAGCTTTCTTT